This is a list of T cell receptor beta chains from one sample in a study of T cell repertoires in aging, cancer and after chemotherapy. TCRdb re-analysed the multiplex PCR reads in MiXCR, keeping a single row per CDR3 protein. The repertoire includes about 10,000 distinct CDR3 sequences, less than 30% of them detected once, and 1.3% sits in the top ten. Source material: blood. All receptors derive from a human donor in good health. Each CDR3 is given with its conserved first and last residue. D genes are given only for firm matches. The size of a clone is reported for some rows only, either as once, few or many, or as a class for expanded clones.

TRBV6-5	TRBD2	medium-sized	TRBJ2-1	CASRPRAGGVQGNEQFF
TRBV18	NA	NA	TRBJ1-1	CASSPQLENTEAFF
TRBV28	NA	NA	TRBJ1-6	CASSTGTARGSPLHF
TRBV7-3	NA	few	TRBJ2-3	CASSETGLRGADTQYF
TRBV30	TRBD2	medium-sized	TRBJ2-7	CAWSVLLLAGGPNGYEQYF
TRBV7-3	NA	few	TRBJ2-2	CASSFLDGELFF
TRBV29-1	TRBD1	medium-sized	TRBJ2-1	CSVKTADRVYNEQFF
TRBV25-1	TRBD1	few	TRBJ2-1	CASSDGTGKTYNEQFF
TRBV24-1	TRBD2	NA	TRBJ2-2	CATSHSGAKGGELFF
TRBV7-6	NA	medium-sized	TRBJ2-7	CASSSGVSYEQYF
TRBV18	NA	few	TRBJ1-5	CASSPDSNQPQHF
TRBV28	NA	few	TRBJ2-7	CASSSPRLRQYF
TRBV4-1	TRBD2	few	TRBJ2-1	CASSQARTSEYNEQFF
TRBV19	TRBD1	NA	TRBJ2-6	CASSISGTGAPGANVLTF
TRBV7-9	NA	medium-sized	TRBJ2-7	CASSWSSGSRDYEQYF
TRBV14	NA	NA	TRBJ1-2	CASSQDIVSYGYTF
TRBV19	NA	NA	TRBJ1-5	CASRTPGVSSNQPQHF
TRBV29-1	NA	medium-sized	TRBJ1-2	CSVEDSFGGGYTF
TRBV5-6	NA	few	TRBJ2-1	CASSLQGRNEQFF
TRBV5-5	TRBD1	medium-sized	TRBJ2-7	CASSLAEGTATYEQYF
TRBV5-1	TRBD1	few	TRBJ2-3	CASSKWTGTTDTQYF
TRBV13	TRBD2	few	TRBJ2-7	CASSWTSGRASYEQYF
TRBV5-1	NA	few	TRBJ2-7	CASSLDGTTGEQYF
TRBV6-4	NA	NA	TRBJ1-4	CASSDSVQIAATNEKLFF
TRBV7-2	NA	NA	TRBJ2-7	CASSSELGLRYEQYF
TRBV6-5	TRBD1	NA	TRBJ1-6	CASTVGTGVTPLHF
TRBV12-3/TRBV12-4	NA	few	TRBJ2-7	CASSLGDFRSLYEQYF
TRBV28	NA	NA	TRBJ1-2	CASTMGPFTNYGYTF
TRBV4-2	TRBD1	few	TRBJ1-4	CASSQDPIRNTGVNEKLFF
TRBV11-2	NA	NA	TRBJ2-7	CASSFRGGRSYEQYF
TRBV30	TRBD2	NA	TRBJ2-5	CAWAVSGRGETQYF
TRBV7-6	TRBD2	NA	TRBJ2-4	CASSPGGRSDIQYF
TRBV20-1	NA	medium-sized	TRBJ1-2	CSVPEGNSGYTF
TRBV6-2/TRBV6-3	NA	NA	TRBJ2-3	CASSYGDPDTQYF
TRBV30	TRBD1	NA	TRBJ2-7	CAWRKRGLRPASYEQYF
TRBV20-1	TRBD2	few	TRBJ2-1	CSASSSTTSGLDNEQFF
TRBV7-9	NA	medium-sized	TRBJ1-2	CASSLAGVVGYTF
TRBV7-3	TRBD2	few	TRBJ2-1	CASSPTSGRGNEQFF
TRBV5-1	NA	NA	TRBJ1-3	CASRGSLSGNTIYF
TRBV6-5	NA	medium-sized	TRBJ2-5	CASRAQETQYF
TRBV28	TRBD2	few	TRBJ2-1	CASSPRLGGEGDEQFF
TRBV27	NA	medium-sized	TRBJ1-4	CAARGSTNEKLFF
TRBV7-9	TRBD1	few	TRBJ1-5	CASSLAGQGLMEPQHF
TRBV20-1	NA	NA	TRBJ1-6	CSARGRTTGFLDSPLHF
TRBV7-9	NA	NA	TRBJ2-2	CASSYTRDPGAGELFF
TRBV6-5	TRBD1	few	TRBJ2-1	CASSPSWTGDFYNEQFF